This T cell receptor (beta chain) was captured by sequencing in a study of shared clonotypes between healthy human individuals. Germline loops: CDR1 MDHEN, CDR2 SYDVKM. The CDR3 runs to 18 residues. V lost 2 bases to trimming and J lost 8 bases; unmatched junction nucleotides: 13. Turning to this clone: The antigen remains undetermined.

Sorted-subset replicate PCRs used approximately 200 ng of genomic DNA. This amount corresponded to approximately 30,000 T cell genomes. Per the study methods: ImmunoSEQ output held junction-only sequences without quality scores, so filtering differed. Assay used: immunoSEQ multiplex PCR; TCRdb lists only in-frame clones, some missing. V and J calls and clone size come straight from that table; D and trimming were deduced from the DNA. This sample carries some 2 million clones, approximately 95% of them seen once, and the ten largest clones take 1.1%. Whole-study results and caveats: Generally, naive subsets (rather than memory subsets) showed larger estimated richness.

Terminally differentiated effector memory CD45RA+ cells were excluded from the naive CD8 cells, which were CD45RO-negative and positively selected for CCR7. Sequencing was carried out using naive CD8+ T cells sorted from blood. This TCR came from a man aged 18 to 35 in good health. J is TRBJ2-1 and V is TRBV28; 12 bases match TRBD2. Here the CDR3 DNA reads TGTGCCAGCAGTTTACCCTTCCACCTAGCGGGGGGGCCGGATGAGCAGTTCTTC. Amino acids: CASSLPFHLAGGPDEQFF. Full variable domain (remainder filled in from reference TRBV28 and TRBJ2-1): DVKVTQSSRYLVKRTGEKVFLECVQDMDHENMFWYRQDPGLGLRLIYFSYDVKMKEKGDIPEGYSVSREKKERFSLILESASTNQTSMYLCASSLPFHLAGGPDEQFFGPGTRLTVL.